This TCR beta chain originates from a study of T-cell reconstitution after alpha-beta-depleted transplantation in children. A library of TCRbeta sequences, prepared with unique molecular identifiers, was generated. TCRdb re-called the PCR reads with MiXCR, one entry per CDR3 protein. This sample has about 610,000 distinct CDR3 sequences, with about 11% found just once. This specimen was PBMCs from the stem cell graft donor, taken from the stem cell graft. The clonotype comes from a human donor who donated a stem cell graft to a child with acute myeloid leukemia.

CDR3 sequence reads: CASSLGRLYYQPQHF. The CDR3 DNA reads TGTGCCAGCAGTTTGGGCAGACTCTACTATCAGCCCCAGCATTTT. This chain links TRBV12-3 or TRBV12-4 with TRBJ1-5; no firm D call. V dropped 3 bases and J dropped 5 bases, with 14 bases sitting between them. CDR3 length equals 15 residues.